Listed below are T cell receptor beta chains from one sample, sequenced in a study of blood T cells in healthy people across ages. A single record per CDR3 protein comes from TCRdb applying MiXCR to the 5' RACE reads. Of 600,000 to 800,000 distinct CDR3 sequences in the sample, about 50% were seen once. Sequencing input: blood. These receptors were taken from a woman older than 75 in good health. Both conserved end residues are part of each CDR3. The D gene is left open where the match is weak. The size entry is marked missing in some rows and otherwise reads once, few, many or a size class.

cdr3_aa,cdr3_nt,j_call,cdr3_length,v_call,clone_size,d_call
CASSLRVTYEQYF,TGTGCCAGCAGCCTCAGGGTCACCTACGAGCAGTACTTC,TRBJ2-7,13,TRBV6-5,once,-
CAGSAPQETQYF,TGTGCCGGGAGTGCACCTCAAGAGACCCAGTACTTC,TRBJ2-5,12,TRBV30,-,-
CASSSLGTSQEQFF,TGTGCCAGCAGTTCCCTTGGGACATCCCAAGAGCAGTTCTTC,TRBJ2-1,14,TRBV6-5,many,-
CASSMSLGLAKNIQYF,TGCGCCAGCAGCATGTCCCTCGGGCTAGCCAAAAACATTCAGTACTTC,TRBJ2-4,16,TRBV5-1,few,-
CASSRAGGSNEQYF,TGTGCCAGCAGTCGGGCCGGAGGGAGCAACGAGCAGTACTTC,TRBJ2-7,14,TRBV12-3/TRBV12-4,-,-
CASSQLGTGGSPLHF,TGTGCCAGCAGCCAGCTTGGGACAGGGGGTTCACCCCTCCACTTT,TRBJ1-6,15,TRBV3-1,-,TRBD1
CASSLYVSNYGYTF,TGTGCCAGCAGTCTCTACGTCTCTAACTATGGCTACACCTTC,TRBJ1-2,14,TRBV12-3/TRBV12-4,-,-
CASSRGQDYGQYF,TGCGCCAGCAGCCGGGGACAGGACTACGGGCAGTACTTC,TRBJ2-7,13,TRBV4-3,-,TRBD1
CASSPCSFEDCEQYF,TGTGCCAGCAGCCCCTGTTCCTTTGAGGATTGCGAGCAGTACTTC,TRBJ2-7,15,TRBV27,-,-
CSAPLDRTDTQYF,TGCAGTGCTCCTCTGGACAGAACAGATACGCAGTATTTT,TRBJ2-3,13,TRBV20-1,few,-
CASSLASMNTEAFF,TGTGCCAGCAGCTTAGCGTCGATGAACACTGAAGCTTTCTTT,TRBJ1-1,14,TRBV7-9,-,-
CASSLMWLMGGYTF,TGCGCCAGCAGCTTGATGTGGCTCATGGGTGGCTACACCTTC,TRBJ1-2,14,TRBV5-1,many,-
CASSPEAGGLVTDTQYF,TGTGCCAGCAGCCCTGAAGCGGGGGGACTGGTGACAGATACGCAGTATTTT,TRBJ2-3,17,TRBV12-3/TRBV12-4,-,TRBD2
CASSVVGQGNSPLHF,TGTGCCAGCAGTGTCGTAGGACAGGGCAATTCACCCCTCCACTTT,TRBJ1-6,15,TRBV6-1,-,TRBD1
CASRDRGRTYEQYF,TGTGCCAGCAGGGATAGAGGACGAACCTACGAGCAGTACTTC,TRBJ2-7,14,TRBV2,-,-
CASSYSAFYEQYF,TGTGCCAGCAGTTATTCGGCCTTCTACGAGCAGTACTTC,TRBJ2-7,13,TRBV6-2/TRBV6-3,-,-
CASSQLSVLAFYEQYF,TGCGCCAGCAGCCAATTGTCTGTACTAGCGTTCTACGAGCAGTACTTC,TRBJ2-7,16,TRBV4-1,many,TRBD2
CSAARIVGGYTF,TGCAGTGCTGCCCGGATTGTGGGAGGCTACACCTTC,TRBJ1-2,12,TRBV20-1,many,-
CASSDLRQGADTQYF,TGTGCCAGCAGTGATCTTAGACAGGGGGCAGATACGCAGTATTTT,TRBJ2-3,15,TRBV25-1,-,TRBD1
CASRGTGTENNEQFF,TGTGCCAGCAGGGGCACAGGTACCGAGAACAATGAGCAGTTCTTC,TRBJ2-1,15,TRBV11-2,few,-
CAGGGLGVEQYF,TGTGCCGGGGGAGGGCTAGGGGTCGAGCAGTACTTC,TRBJ2-7,12,TRBV10-3,-,TRBD2
CASSVEGLASTDTQYF,TGTGCCAGCAGCGTAGAAGGACTAGCGAGCACAGATACGCAGTATTTT,TRBJ2-3,16,TRBV9,-,TRBD2
CASSLMGQNNSPLHF,TGTGCCAGCAGCTTGATGGGACAAAATAATTCACCCCTCCACTTT,TRBJ1-6,15,TRBV5-5,few,-
CASSTGQGLVQYF,TGTGCCAGTAGTACTGGACAGGGTTTGGTGCAGTACTTC,TRBJ2-7,13,TRBV19,many,TRBD1
CASSFGVADSYEQYF,TGTGCCAGCAGTTTTGGGGTAGCGGACTCCTACGAGCAGTACTTC,TRBJ2-7,15,TRBV12-3/TRBV12-4,-,-
CASSLAPGGNSPLHF,TGCGCCAGCAGCCTGGCGCCAGGGGGTAATTCACCCCTCCACTTT,TRBJ1-6,15,TRBV4-1,few,TRBD1
CASRARGPSYEQYF,TGTGCCAGCAGAGCCAGGGGGCCCTCCTACGAGCAGTACTTC,TRBJ2-7,14,TRBV12-3/TRBV12-4,-,TRBD1
CASSPADSGTMGEQFF,TGTGCCAGCAGCCCTGCGGATAGCGGGACGATGGGTGAGCAGTTCTTC,TRBJ2-1,16,TRBV9,many,TRBD2
CASGASHHQETQYF,TGTGCCAGTGGCGCTTCCCACCACCAAGAGACCCAGTACTTC,TRBJ2-5,14,TRBV19,once,-